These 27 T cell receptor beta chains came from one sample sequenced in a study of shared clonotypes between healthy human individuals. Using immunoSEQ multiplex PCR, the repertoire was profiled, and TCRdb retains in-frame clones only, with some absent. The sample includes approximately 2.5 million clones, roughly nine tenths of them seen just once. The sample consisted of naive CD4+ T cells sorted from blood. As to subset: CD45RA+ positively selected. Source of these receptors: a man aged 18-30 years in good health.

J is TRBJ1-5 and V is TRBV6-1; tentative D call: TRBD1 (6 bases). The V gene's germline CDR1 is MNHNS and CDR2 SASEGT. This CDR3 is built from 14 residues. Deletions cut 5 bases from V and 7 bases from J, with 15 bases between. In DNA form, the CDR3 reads TGTGCCAGCAGTCTAGACAGGTTTGGACAGCCCCAGCATTTT. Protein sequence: CASSLDRFGQPQHF.

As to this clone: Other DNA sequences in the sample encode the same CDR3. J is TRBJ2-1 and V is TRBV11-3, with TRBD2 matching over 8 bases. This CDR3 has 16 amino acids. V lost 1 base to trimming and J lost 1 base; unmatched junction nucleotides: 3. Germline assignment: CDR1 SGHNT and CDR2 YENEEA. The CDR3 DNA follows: TGTGCCAGCAGCTTAGGTACTAGCGGATCCTACAATGAGCAGTTCTTC. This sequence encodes CASSLGTSGSYNEQFF.

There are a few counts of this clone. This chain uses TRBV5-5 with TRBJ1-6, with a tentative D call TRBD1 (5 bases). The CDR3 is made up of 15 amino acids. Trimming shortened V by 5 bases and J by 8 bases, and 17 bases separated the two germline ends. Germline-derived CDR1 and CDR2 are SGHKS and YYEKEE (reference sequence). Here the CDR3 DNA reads TGTGCCAGCAGTCCCCGGTACACAGGAGATTCACCCCTCCACTTT. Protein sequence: CASSPRYTGDSPLHF.

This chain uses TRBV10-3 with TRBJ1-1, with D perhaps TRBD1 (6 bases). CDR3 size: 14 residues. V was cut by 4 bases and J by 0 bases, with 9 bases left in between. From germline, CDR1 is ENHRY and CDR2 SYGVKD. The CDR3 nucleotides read TGTGCCATCAGTGCGGGACACCTGAACACTGAAGCTTTCTTT. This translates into CAISAGHLNTEAFF.

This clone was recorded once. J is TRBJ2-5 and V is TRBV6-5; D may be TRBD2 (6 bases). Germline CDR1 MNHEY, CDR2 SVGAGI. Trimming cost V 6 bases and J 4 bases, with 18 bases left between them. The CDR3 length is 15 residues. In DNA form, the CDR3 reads TGTGCCAGCAGCCCCATGGCGGGGTCACGAGAGACCCAGTACTTC. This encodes CASSPMAGSRETQYF.

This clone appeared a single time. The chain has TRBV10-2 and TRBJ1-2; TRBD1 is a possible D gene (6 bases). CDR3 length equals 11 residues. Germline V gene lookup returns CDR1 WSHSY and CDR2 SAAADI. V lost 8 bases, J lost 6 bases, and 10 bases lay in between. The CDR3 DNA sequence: TGCGCCAGCTTGCAGGGGCATGGCTACACCTTC. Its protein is CASLQGHGYTF.

The CDR3 is CASSPGQGHNEQFF. CDR3 DNA sequence: TGCGCCAGCAGTCCGGGACAGGGACACAATGAGCAGTTCTTC. V gene TRBV10-2 combines with J gene TRBJ2-1, with 9 bases identical to TRBD1. This CDR3 is 14 amino acids long. The germline gives CDR1 WSHSY, CDR2 SAAADI. The trim removed 5 bases at V and 5 bases at J, leaving 4 bases unmatched.

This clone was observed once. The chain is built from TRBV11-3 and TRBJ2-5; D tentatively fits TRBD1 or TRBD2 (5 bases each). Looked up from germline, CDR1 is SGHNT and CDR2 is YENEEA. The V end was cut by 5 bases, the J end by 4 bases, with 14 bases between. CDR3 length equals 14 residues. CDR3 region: CASSPRAGTETQYF. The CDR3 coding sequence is TGTGCCAGCAGCCCAAGGGCAGGGACAGAGACCCAGTACTTC.

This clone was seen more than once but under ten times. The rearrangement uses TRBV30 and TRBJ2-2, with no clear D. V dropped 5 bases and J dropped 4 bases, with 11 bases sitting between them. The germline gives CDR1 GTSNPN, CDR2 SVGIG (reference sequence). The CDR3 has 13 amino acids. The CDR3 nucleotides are TGTGCCTGGTCCCCCGACATCACCGGGGAGCTGTTTTTT. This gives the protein CAWSPDITGELFF.

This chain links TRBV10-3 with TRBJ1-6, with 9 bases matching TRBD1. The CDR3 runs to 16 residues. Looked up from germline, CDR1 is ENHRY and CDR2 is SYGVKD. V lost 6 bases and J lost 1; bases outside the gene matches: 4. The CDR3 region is CAIRRTGASYNSPLHF. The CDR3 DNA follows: TGTGCCATCAGACGGACAGGGGCATCCTATAATTCACCCCTCCACTTT.

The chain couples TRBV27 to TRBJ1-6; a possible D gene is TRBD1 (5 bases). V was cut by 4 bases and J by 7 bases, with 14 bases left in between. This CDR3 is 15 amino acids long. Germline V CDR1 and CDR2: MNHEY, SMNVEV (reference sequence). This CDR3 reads CASSSRGRENSPLHF. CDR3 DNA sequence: TGTGCCAGCAGTTCGAGGGGCAGGGAGAATTCACCCCTCCACTTT.

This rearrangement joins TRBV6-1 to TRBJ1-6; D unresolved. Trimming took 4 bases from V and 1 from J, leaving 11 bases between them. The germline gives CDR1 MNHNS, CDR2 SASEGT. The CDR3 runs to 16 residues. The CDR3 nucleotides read TGTGCCAGCAGTGTGTCTAGGAGATCCTATAATTCACCCCTCCACTTT. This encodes CASSVSRRSYNSPLHF.

The CDR3 region has the DNA TGTGCCAGTAGTGAGTGGCAGAATAGCAATCAGCCCCAGCATTTT. This translates into CASSEWQNSNQPQHF. The V and J genes are TRBV19 and TRBJ1-5; D remains ambiguous. V was clipped by 5 bases and J by 0 bases, with 11 bases between them. Germline V gene sequence: CDR1 LNHDA, CDR2 SQIVND (reference sequence). CDR3 length: 15 residues. Full variable domain (rest looked up from reference TRBV19 and TRBJ1-5): DGGITQSPKYLFRKEGQNVTLSCEQNLNHDAMYWYRQDPGQGLRLIYYSQIVNDFQKGDIAEGYSVSREKKESFPLTVTSAQKNPTAFYLCASSEWQNSNQPQHFGDGTRLSIL.

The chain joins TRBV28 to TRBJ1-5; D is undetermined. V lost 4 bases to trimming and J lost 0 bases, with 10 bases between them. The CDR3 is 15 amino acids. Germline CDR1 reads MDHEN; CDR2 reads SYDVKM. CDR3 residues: CASSSPGNSNQPQHF. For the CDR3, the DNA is TGTGCCAGCAGTTCTCCGGGAAATAGCAATCAGCCCCAGCATTTT. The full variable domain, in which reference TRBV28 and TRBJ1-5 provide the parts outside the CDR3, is DVKVTQSSRYLVKRTGEKVFLECVQDMDHENMFWYRQDPGLGLRLIYFSYDVKMKEKGDIPEGYSVSREKKERFSLILESASTNQTSMYLCASSSPGNSNQPQHFGDGTRLSIL.

The chain's CDR3 is CAWSVPPGTLSYNSPLHF. The CDR3, as DNA: TGTGCCTGGAGTGTACCCCCCGGGACACTCTCCTATAATTCACCCCTCCACTTT. J is TRBJ1-6 and V is TRBV30, with D possibly matching TRBD1 (6 bases). V lost 0 bases and J lost 0, with 15 bases in between. The CDR3 is made up of 18 amino acids. In germline, CDR1 is GTSNPN, CDR2 SVGIG (reference sequence).

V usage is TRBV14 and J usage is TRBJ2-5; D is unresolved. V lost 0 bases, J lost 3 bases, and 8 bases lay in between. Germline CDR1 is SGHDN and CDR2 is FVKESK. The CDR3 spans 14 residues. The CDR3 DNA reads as TGTGCCAGCAGCCAAGATCGAAGGGAAGAGACCCAGTACTTC. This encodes CASSQDRREETQYF. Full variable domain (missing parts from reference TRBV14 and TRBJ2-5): EAGVTQFPSHSVIEKGQTVTLRCDPISGHDNLYWYRRVMGKEIKFLLHFVKESKQDESGMPNNRFLAERTGGTYSTLKVQPAELEDSGVYFCASSQDRREETQYFGPGTRLLVL.

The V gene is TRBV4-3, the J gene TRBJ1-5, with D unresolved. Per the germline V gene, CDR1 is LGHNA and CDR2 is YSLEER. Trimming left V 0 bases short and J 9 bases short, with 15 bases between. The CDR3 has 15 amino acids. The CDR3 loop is CASSQDLDLVTPQHF. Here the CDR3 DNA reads TGCGCCAGCAGCCAAGATCTAGATTTAGTAACGCCCCAGCATTTT.

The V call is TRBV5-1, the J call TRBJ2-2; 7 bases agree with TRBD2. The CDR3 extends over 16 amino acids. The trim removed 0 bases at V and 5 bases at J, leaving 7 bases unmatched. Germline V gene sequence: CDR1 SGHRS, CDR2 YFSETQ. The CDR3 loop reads CASSLGAASGTGELFF. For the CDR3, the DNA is TGCGCCAGCAGCTTGGGAGCGGCTAGCGGAACCGGGGAGCTGTTTTTT. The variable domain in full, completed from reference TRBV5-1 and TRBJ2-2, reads KAGVTQTPRYLIKTRGQQVTLSCSPISGHRSVSWYQQTPGQGLQFLFEYFSETQRNKGNFPGRFSGRQFSNSRSEMNVSTLELGDSALYLCASSLGAASGTGELFFGEGSRLTVL.

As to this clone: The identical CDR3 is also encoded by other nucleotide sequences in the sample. CDR3 nucleotide sequence: TGTGCCAGCAGCTTAGGACAGCAAGAGACCCAGTACTTC. Amino acid sequence: CASSLGQQETQYF. The rearrangement joins TRBV7-8 to TRBJ2-5; D is possibly TRBD1 (5 bases). In germline, CDR1 is SGHVS, CDR2 FQNEAQ. V lost 1 base and J 2 bases, leaving 5 bases between the germline ends. The CDR3 runs to 13 residues.

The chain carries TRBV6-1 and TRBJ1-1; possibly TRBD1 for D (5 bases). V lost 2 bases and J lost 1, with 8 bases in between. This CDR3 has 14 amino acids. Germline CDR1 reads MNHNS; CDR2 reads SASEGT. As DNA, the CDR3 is TGTGCCAGCAGTGAACTGGACACGAACACTGAAGCTTTCTTT. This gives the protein CASSELDTNTEAFF.

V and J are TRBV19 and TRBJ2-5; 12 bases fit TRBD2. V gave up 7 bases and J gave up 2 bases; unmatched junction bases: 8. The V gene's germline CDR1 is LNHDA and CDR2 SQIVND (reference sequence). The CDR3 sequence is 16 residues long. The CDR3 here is CASTRTSGTRQETQYF. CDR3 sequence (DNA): TGTGCCAGTACCCGGACTAGCGGGACCAGGCAAGAGACCCAGTACTTC.

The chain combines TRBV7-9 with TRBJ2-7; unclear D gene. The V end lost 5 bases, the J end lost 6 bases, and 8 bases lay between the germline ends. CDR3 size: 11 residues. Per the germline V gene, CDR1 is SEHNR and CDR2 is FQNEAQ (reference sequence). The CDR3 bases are TGTGCCAGCAGCACCCCCGGCGAGCAGTACTTC. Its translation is CASSTPGEQYF.

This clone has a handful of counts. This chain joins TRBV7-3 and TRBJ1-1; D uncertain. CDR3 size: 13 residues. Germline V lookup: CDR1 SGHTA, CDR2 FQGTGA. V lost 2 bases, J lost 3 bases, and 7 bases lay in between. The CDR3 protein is CASSLQVYTEAFF. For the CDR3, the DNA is TGTGCCAGCAGCTTACAGGTTTACACTGAAGCTTTCTTT.

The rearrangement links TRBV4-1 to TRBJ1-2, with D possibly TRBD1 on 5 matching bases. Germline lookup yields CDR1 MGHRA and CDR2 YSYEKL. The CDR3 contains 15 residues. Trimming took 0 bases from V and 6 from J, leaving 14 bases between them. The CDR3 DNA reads TGCGCCAGCAGCCAAGACCTTTCCTGGGGGAATGGCTACACCTTC. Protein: CASSQDLSWGNGYTF.

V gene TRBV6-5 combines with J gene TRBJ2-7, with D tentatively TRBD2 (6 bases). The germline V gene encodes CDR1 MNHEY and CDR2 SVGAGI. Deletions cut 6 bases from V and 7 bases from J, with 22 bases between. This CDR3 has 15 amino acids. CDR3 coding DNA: TGTGCCAGCAGGGGTGCGGCTAGCGCTTCCCGGGAGCAGTACTTC. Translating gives CASRGAASASREQYF.

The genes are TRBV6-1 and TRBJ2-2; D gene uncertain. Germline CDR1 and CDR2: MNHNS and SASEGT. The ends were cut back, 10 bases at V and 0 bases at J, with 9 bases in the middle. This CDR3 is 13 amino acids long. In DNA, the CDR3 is TGTGCCACCTTGAAAACGAACACCGGGGAGCTGTTTTTT. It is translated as CATLKTNTGELFF.

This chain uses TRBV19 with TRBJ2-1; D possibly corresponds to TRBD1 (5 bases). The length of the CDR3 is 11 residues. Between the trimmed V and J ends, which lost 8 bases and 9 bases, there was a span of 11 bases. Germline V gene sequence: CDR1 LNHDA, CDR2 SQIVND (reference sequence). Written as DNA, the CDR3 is TGTGCCAGTGGCCCTCAGGGTGAGCAGTTCTTC. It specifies CASGPQGEQFF.